Each of the 7 T cell receptor beta chains below was sequenced from the same sample in a study of cytomegalovirus exposure and HLA in healthy donors. Primers included in the PCR were 60 Vbeta and 13 Jbeta primers. This table comes from immunoSEQ multiplex PCR, and its TCRdb copy is limited to in-frame clones, with some not included. Of approximately 180,000 clones in the sample, approximately 80% were seen once. Sequenced sample: PBMCs. These receptor sequences come from a man aged 30-40 years in good health and CMV-seropositive.

The chain combines TRBV15 with TRBJ1-1; D may be TRBD1 (6 bases). The CDR3 extends over 15 amino acids. V was pared by 5 bases and J by 3 bases, with 16 bases between. Germline V lookup: CDR1 LNHNV, CDR2 YYDKDF (reference sequence). The CDR3 sequence: CATSGEGGAYTEAFF. The CDR3 DNA reads TGTGCCACCAGCGGGGAAGGGGGGGCCTACACTGAAGCTTTCTTT.

V gene TRBV1 combines with J gene TRBJ2-2; TRBD2, the table's D call, was not compared with the DNA. TRBV1 is labeled a pseudogene. The CDR3 extends over 20 amino acids. In DNA form, the CDR3 reads TGCACCAGCAGCCAAGACCCAACAGCGAGACTAGCGCGATACACCGGGGAGCTGTTTTTT. Protein sequence: CTSSQDPTARLARYTGELFF.

The gene calls are TRBV5-4 and TRBJ2-7; D is perhaps TRBD2 (5 bases). The CDR3 is made up of 13 amino acids. In germline, CDR1 is SGHNT, CDR2 YYREEE (reference sequence). V dropped 6 bases and J dropped 6 bases, with 16 bases sitting between them. CDR3 loop: CASTSLSGSEQYF. CDR3 in DNA: TGTGCCAGCACCTCCCTATCGGGGTCCGAGCAGTACTTC.

V and J are TRBV2 and TRBJ2-3; TRBD2 might be the D (7 bases). The length of the CDR3 is 14 residues. Germline V gene sequence: CDR1 SNHLY, CDR2 FYNNEI. V dropped 6 bases and J dropped 3 bases, with 13 bases sitting between them. CDR3 in DNA: TGTGCCAGCAGCCAGAGGGGGGGGACAGATACGCAGTATTTT. Translated: CASSQRGGTDTQYF.

The V and J genes are TRBV9 and TRBJ2-1; the D gene is possibly TRBD1 (5 bases). Trimming left V 0 bases short and J 3 bases short, with 10 bases between. The CDR3 is 15 residues long. The germline CDR1 and CDR2 sequences are SGDLS and YYNGEE. This CDR3 reads CASSVEQGIYNEQFF. For the CDR3, the DNA is TGTGCCAGCAGCGTAGAGCAGGGAATCTACAATGAGCAGTTCTTC.

The chain links TRBV21-1 to TRBJ2-3; no DNA check was done on the table's D call, TRBD1. TRBV21-1 is listed as a pseudogene. This CDR3 region has 13 residues. The CDR3 spells CASIRQSTDTQYF. DNA of the CDR3: TGTGCCAGTATACGACAGAGCACAGATACGCAGTATTTT.

This rearrangement joins TRBV5-6 to TRBJ2-7; D is perhaps TRBD2 (6 bases). This CDR3 has 12 residues. In germline, CDR1 is SGHDT, CDR2 YYEEEE. Trimming stripped 0 bases from V and 6 bases from J, with 7 bases between. For the CDR3, the DNA is TGTGCCAGCAGCTTGGGGAGGGTCGAGCAGTACTTC. This codes for CASSLGRVEQYF.